These 8 T cell receptor beta chains were all obtained from the same sample, sequenced in a study of blood T cell repertoires in COVID-19. TCRdb's table, derived via immunoSEQ multiplex PCR, lists solely in-frame clones and lacks some. Counted here are around 68,000 clones, around 87% occurring once; the ten biggest clones make up roughly 2.7%. The sequencing input was peripheral blood. The receptors originated from a man aged 50 to 60 with acute or convalescent COVID-19.

CDR3: CASSVVGGTGNTIYF. CDR3 sequence (DNA): TGTGCCAGCAGCGTAGTCGGGGGTACAGGAAACACCATATATTTT. The chain employs TRBV9 and TRBJ1-3; the D gene is possibly TRBD1 (5 bases). Between the trimmed V and J ends, which lost 0 bases and 4 bases, there was a span of 11 bases. The CDR3 runs 15 residues. Looked up from germline, CDR1 is SGDLS and CDR2 is YYNGEE.

The chain's CDR3 is CAGGSGRDQETQYF. CDR3 in DNA: TGTGCCGGGGGTAGCGGGAGGGACCAAGAGACCCAGTACTTC. V gene TRBV30 combines with J gene TRBJ2-5; 11 positions match TRBD2. The CDR3 consists of 14 residues. Losses at the gene ends were 8 bases for V and 0 bases for J; bases not matched to a gene: 5. The germline gives CDR1 GTSNPN, CDR2 SVGIG (reference sequence).

The CDR3 DNA follows: TGTGCCAGTACCACGTCGTCGGAGAAGCTAAGAAACACCATATATTTT. The encoded protein is CASTTSSEKLRNTIYF. The chain is built from TRBV19 and TRBJ1-3; the D is unclear. This CDR3 comprises 16 residues. Germline CDR1 and CDR2: LNHDA and SQIVND (reference sequence). V lost 7 bases to trimming and J lost 5 bases, with 21 bases between them.

The chain couples TRBV4-2 to TRBJ1-2; unclear D gene. The length of the CDR3 is 14 residues. CDR1 and CDR2 (germline): LGHNA, YNFKEQ. The V gene lost 0 bases and the J gene lost 2 bases, with 7 bases spanning the gap. This CDR3 reads CASSQDLRNYGYTF. As DNA, the CDR3 is TGTGCCAGCAGCCAAGATTTACGGAACTATGGCTACACCTTC.

The genes are TRBV7-2 and TRBJ2-5; 7 bases match TRBD1. V shed 5 bases and J 4 bases; nucleotides not matched to a gene: 7. Germline-derived CDR1 and CDR2 are SGHTA and FQGNSA. The CDR3 is 14 amino acids. As DNA, the CDR3 is TGTGCCAGCAGCCTTGGGACAGCCCGAGAGACCCAGTACTTC. Its translation is CASSLGTARETQYF.

The rearrangement links TRBV6-5 to TRBJ2-7, with TRBD2 matching over 12 bases. The V gene end was trimmed by 4 bases and the J gene end by 10 bases; junction bases not matched to a gene: 8. The germline gives CDR1 MNHEY, CDR2 SVGAGI. This CDR3 is 14 amino acids long. The CDR3 reads CASSSSTSGRIQYF. CDR3 nucleotide sequence: TGTGCCAGCAGTTCCTCCACTAGCGGGAGGATACAGTACTTC.

The chain links TRBV7-9 to TRBJ2-2, with 7 bases aligning to TRBD1. V lost 1 base to trimming and J lost 4 bases; unmatched junction nucleotides: 6. This CDR3 is 16 amino acids long. The V gene's germline CDR1 is SEHNR and CDR2 FQNEAQ (reference sequence). CDR3 in amino acids: CASSLVLGGSTGELFF. CDR3 sequence (DNA): TGTGCCAGCAGCTTAGTTCTAGGGGGCAGCACCGGGGAGCTGTTTTTT.

This clone was seen only once. The J gene is TRBJ2-1, the V gene TRBV3-1 (or the pseudogene TRBV3-2); 12 positions match TRBD2. CDR3 length equals 17 residues. J gave up 6 bases and V 0 bases, and 6 bases lay outside the gene matches. The V gene's germline CDR1 is LGHDT and CDR2 YNNKEL (reference sequence). CDR3 residues: CASSQDPGTSGLNEQFF. CDR3 nucleotide sequence: TGTGCCAGCAGCCAAGACCCCGGGACTAGCGGGCTCAATGAGCAGTTCTTC.